These 28 T cell receptor beta chains came from one sample sequenced in a study of post-analysis software for immune sequencing data. Findings and caveats of the study: Five or six TRBV segments, TRBV5-6, TRBV5-1 and TRBV20-1 among them, were found more frequent in patients than controls.

No antigen has been assigned to these receptors. Prepared TCR beta cDNA libraries contained unique molecular identifiers. Via MiXCR, TCRdb re-called the PCR reads, giving one row per CDR3 protein. The sample has about 820,000 distinct CDR3 sequences, around 53% seen once. Sequences were obtained from blood. These receptors were collected from a girl aged 10 to 17 with multiple sclerosis.

V usage is TRBV29-1 and J usage is TRBJ2-5; D is possibly TRBD1 (5 bases). The CDR3 is 13 amino acids. Germline V gives CDR1 SQVTM, CDR2 ANQGSEA. V lost 4 bases to trimming and J lost 5 bases, with 14 bases between them. This CDR3 reads CSVVDPGLETQYF. Here the CDR3 DNA reads TGCAGCGTTGTTGACCCAGGGCTGGAGACCCAGTACTTC.

V gene TRBV18 combines with J gene TRBJ1-4, with 7 bases identical to TRBD1. After removal of 5 bases from V and 5 bases from J, the junction contained 8 bases not matched to a gene. The CDR3 length is 15 residues. CDR1 is KGHSH, CDR2 LQKENI, per germline. The DNA of the CDR3 is TGTGCCAGCTCAGGACCGGGACAGCAGAATGAAAAACTGTTTTTT. It encodes CASSGPGQQNEKLFF.

The rearrangement joins TRBV15 to TRBJ2-3; 8 bases fit TRBD1. With V trimmed by 0 bases and J by 6 bases, 8 bases remained unmatched. The CDR3 contains 16 residues. The germline gives CDR1 LNHNV, CDR2 YYDKDF (reference sequence). The CDR3 DNA reads TGTGCCACCAGCAGAGATTCGACAGGGGCCCGCGATACGCAGTATTTT. It encodes CATSRDSTGARDTQYF.

This CDR3 is CASSLGGGSWYNEQFF. CDR3 bases: TGTGCCAGCAGCTTAGGTGGAGGGAGCTGGTATAATGAGCAGTTCTTC. This chain links TRBV11-3 with TRBJ2-1, with a weak D call TRBD2 (6 bases). V shed 1 base and J shed 7 bases, with 17 bases lying between them. Germline V CDR1 and CDR2: SGHNT, YENEEA. The CDR3 covers 16 residues.

Only a few counts were recorded for this clonotype. The chain combines TRBV20-1 with TRBJ2-3; D is perhaps TRBD2 (6 bases). CDR3 size: 15 residues. The ends were cut back, 0 bases at V and 6 bases at J, with 16 bases in the middle. Germline assignment: CDR1 DFQATT and CDR2 SNEGSKA (reference sequence). CDR3 in DNA: TGCAGTGCTAGAGATGGCCGTCTAGGGAGGGATACGCAGTATTTT. Protein sequence: CSARDGRLGRDTQYF.

The chain is built from TRBV7-3 and TRBJ2-2; D possibly matches TRBD1 or TRBD2 (5 bases each). This CDR3 region has 13 residues. V lost 0 bases, J lost 7 bases, and 6 bases lay in between. The germline gives CDR1 SGHTA, CDR2 FQGTGA. CDR3 residues: CASSLTGDGELFF. In DNA, the CDR3 is TGTGCCAGCAGCTTAACGGGGGACGGGGAGCTGTTTTTT.

This chain uses TRBV11-2 with TRBJ1-5; no definite D call. V was clipped by 0 bases and J by 6 bases, with 9 bases between them. Germline V gene lookup returns CDR1 SGHAT and CDR2 FQNNGV. This CDR3 has 14 amino acids. The chain's CDR3 is CASSLDPSSQPQHF. Written as DNA, the CDR3 is TGTGCCAGCAGCTTAGATCCCAGTAGTCAGCCCCAGCATTTT.

This clonotype was picked up a small number of times. The chain combines TRBV29-1 with TRBJ2-7; TRBD1 matches at 10 bases. This CDR3 region has 15 residues. Trimming took 3 bases from V and 0 from J; bases not matched to a gene: 5. The germline gives CDR1 SQVTM, CDR2 ANQGSEA. CDR3 in amino acids: CSVDIGTGASYEQYF. The CDR3 DNA follows: TGCAGCGTTGACATTGGGACAGGGGCCTCCTACGAGCAGTACTTC.

This clonotype was detected a few times. This chain joins TRBV5-1 and TRBJ2-7; 7 bases match TRBD2. Trimming took 4 bases from V and 1 from J; bases not matched to a gene: 17. The CDR3 extends over 18 amino acids. Germline CDR1 and CDR2: SGHRS and YFSETQ. The DNA of the CDR3 is TGCGCCAGCAGCCCCCGTCGCCCGTCCAGCGGGGCTTCCTACGAGCAGTACTTC. Translated, it gives CASSPRRPSSGASYEQYF. Based on the CDR3 plus reference TRBV5-1 and TRBJ2-7, the full variable domain is KAGVTQTPRYLIKTRGQQVTLSCSPISGHRSVSWYQQTPGQGLQFLFEYFSETQRNKGNFPGRFSGRQFSNSRSEMNVSTLELGDSALYLCASSPRRPSSGASYEQYFGPGTRLTVT.

Remarks on this clonotype: At one end, the junction sequence differs from germline, possibly due to a read error. This rearrangement joins TRBV10-2 to TRBJ2-3; 8 bases align to TRBD2. CDR3 length: 14 amino acids. Per germline, CDR1 WSHSY and CDR2 SAAADI. The CDR3 spells CTSSQSGSADTQYF. CDR3 in DNA: TGCACCAGCAGTCAGAGCGGGAGCGCAGATACGCAGTATTTT.

This chain uses TRBV12-3 or TRBV12-4 with TRBJ2-1, with TRBD2 identical over 13 bases. V lost 7 bases to trimming and J lost 8 bases; unmatched junction nucleotides: 5. The CDR3 covers 14 residues. The CDR3 here is CASKLAGGFDEQFF. CDR3 DNA: TGTGCCAGCAAACTAGCGGGAGGGTTCGATGAGCAGTTCTTC.

V usage is TRBV6-5 and J usage is TRBJ2-4, with D perhaps TRBD1 or TRBD2 (6 bases each). This CDR3 spans 19 amino acids. The V end was cut by 4 bases, the J end by 0 bases, with 22 bases between. Per germline, CDR1 MNHEY and CDR2 SVGAGI. As DNA, the CDR3 is TGTGCCAGCAGTTCCCGGGAGACCGGGACAACCCTAGCCAAAAACATTCAGTACTTC. Its translation is CASSSRETGTTLAKNIQYF.

The chain recombines TRBV5-6 with TRBJ2-1, with 7 nucleotides matching TRBD1. This CDR3 is 16 amino acids long. Trimming at V came to 1 base and at J to 3 bases, leaving 7 bases not matched to a gene. Germline CDR1 and CDR2: SGHDT and YYEEEE. The CDR3 protein is CASSLRRTGIYNEQFF. The CDR3 coding sequence is TGTGCCAGCAGCTTGAGGAGGACAGGAATCTACAATGAGCAGTTCTTC.

V is TRBV12-3 or TRBV12-4 and J is TRBJ2-5, with D perhaps matching TRBD2 (5 bases). The J call is uncertain, as TRBJ2-7 better fits the DNA end. This CDR3 comprises 15 residues. The CDR3 region has the DNA TGTGCCAGCAGTTTTCGGGGTAGGCTAATCGACGAGCAGTACTTC. Protein product: CASSFRGRLIDEQYF.

This clonotype showed up just a few times. V is TRBV20-1 and J is TRBJ2-7, with unresolved D. The CDR3 extends over 11 amino acids. From germline, CDR1 is DFQATT and CDR2 SNEGSKA (reference sequence). V was clipped by 3 bases and J by 3 bases, with 6 bases between them. The chain's CDR3 is CSASHRYEQYF. The CDR3 DNA sequence: TGCAGTGCTAGCCACCGCTACGAGCAGTACTTC.

The chain joins TRBV9 to TRBJ2-1; the D is unclear. V was trimmed by 3 bases and J by 3 bases, leaving 4 bases between them. Germline V lookup: CDR1 SGDLS, CDR2 YYNGEE. The CDR3 is 12 amino acids. CDR3 nucleotides: TGTGCCAGCAGCGAACACTACAATGAGCAGTTCTTC. Translated: CASSEHYNEQFF. Full variable domain (remainder filled in from reference TRBV9 and TRBJ2-1): DSGVTQTPKHLITATGQRVTLRCSPRSGDLSVYWYQQSLDQGLQFLIQYYNGEERAKGNILERFSAQQFPDLHSELNLSSLELGDSALYFCASSEHYNEQFFGPGTRLTVL.

This clonotype was counted only a few times. The J gene is TRBJ2-1, the V gene TRBV20-1; TRBD1 aligns across 9 bases. Germline lookup yields CDR1 DFQATT and CDR2 SNEGSKA (reference sequence). J gave up 4 bases and V 6 bases, and 10 bases lay outside the gene matches. The CDR3 is 15 amino acids. The CDR3 is CSATGTGFFYNEQFF. As DNA, the CDR3 is TGCAGTGCGACCGGGACAGGGTTCTTTTACAATGAGCAGTTCTTC.

The rearrangement uses TRBV29-1 and TRBJ1-1, with a tentative D call TRBD1 (5 bases). The CDR3 contains 13 residues. CDR1 and CDR2 from the germline V gene are SQVTM and ANQGSEA. Trimming stripped 4 bases from V and 1 base from J, with 10 bases between. CDR3 residues: CSVAGRTNTEAFF. The CDR3 nucleotides read TGCAGCGTTGCGGGACGGACGAACACTGAAGCTTTCTTT.

Of note for this clonotype: A much larger clone differs by one base, so this may be a read error. The chain recombines TRBV7-2 with TRBJ2-3; D gene uncertain. This CDR3 comprises 14 residues. Germline V gives CDR1 SGHTA, CDR2 FQGNSA. The CDR3 sequence is CACSPPPQTDTQYF. CDR3 DNA sequence: TGTGCCTGCAGCCCGCCCCCCCAGACAGATACGCAGTATTTT.

This chain connects TRBV20-1 to TRBJ2-7, with a possible D match to TRBD1 (5 bases). Looked up from germline, CDR1 is DFQATT and CDR2 is SNEGSKA (reference sequence). V lost 6 bases and J lost 4, with 19 bases in between. The length of the CDR3 is 14 residues. CDR3 nucleotides: TGCAGTGCCGCCGACAGAAAATCCCCTTACGAGCAGTACTTC. It specifies CSAADRKSPYEQYF.

This chain connects TRBV21-1 to TRBJ2-7; the D segment call TRBD2 is taken from the table without a DNA check. TRBV21-1 is given as a pseudogene. The CDR3 consists of 18 residues. CDR3 coding DNA: TGTGCCAGCAGCAAATTTCGGGCTAGCGGGAGGGCTTGCTACGAGCAGTACTTC. Translating it yields CASSKFRASGRACYEQYF.

This clonotype showed up just once. The rearrangement links TRBV11-2 to TRBJ2-3; 10 bases are shared with TRBD2. J gave up 2 bases and V 3 bases, and 8 bases lay outside the gene matches. The CDR3 is 17 residues long. Germline V gene data show CDR1 as SGHAT and CDR2 as FQNNGV. CDR3 DNA: TGTGCCAGCAGCTTGGGAGGACTAGCGGCCTACACAGATACGCAGTATTTT. Translation gives CASSLGGLAAYTDTQYF.

The genes are TRBV7-3 and TRBJ1-6; no firm D call. This CDR3 comprises 15 residues. V lost 5 bases and J 0 bases, leaving 8 bases between the germline ends. Germline CDR1 and CDR2: SGHTA and FQGTGA. The CDR3: CASSTSDSYNSPLHF. The CDR3, as DNA: TGTGCCAGCAGCACCTCGGACTCCTATAATTCACCCCTCCACTTT.

The chain is built from TRBV12-3 or TRBV12-4 and TRBJ1-2; D is undetermined. The CDR3 consists of 14 residues. Trimming cost V 5 bases and J 8 bases, with 18 bases left between them. CDR3 sequence reads: CASSPEPYHGGYTF. The CDR3, as DNA: TGTGCCAGCAGTCCGGAGCCCTACCATGGGGGCTACACCTTC.

This clonotype was observed many times. V gene TRBV7-2 combines with J gene TRBJ2-5; possibly TRBD1 for D (5 bases). CDR1 is SGHTA and CDR2 is FQGNSA in the germline V gene. The CDR3 has 16 residues. V gave up 2 bases and J gave up 5 bases, with 18 bases separating them. This CDR3 is CASSLRATVHRETQYF. In DNA form, the CDR3 reads TGTGCCAGCAGCTTAAGGGCTACCGTCCACAGGGAGACCCAGTACTTC.

This sequence joins TRBV4-2 and TRBJ2-3; maybe TRBD2 (5 bases). The V gene lost 0 bases and the J gene lost 0 bases, with 7 bases spanning the gap. Looked up from germline, CDR1 is LGHNA and CDR2 is YNFKEQ. The CDR3 consists of 15 residues. The CDR3 bases are TGTGCCAGCAGCCAAGATCCGGGAAGCACAGATACGCAGTATTTT. Amino acids: CASSQDPGSTDTQYF.

The gene calls are TRBV5-1 and TRBJ1-3; TRBD1 might be the D (6 bases). The V end was cut by 4 bases, the J end by 0 bases, with 17 bases between. CDR1 is SGHRS and CDR2 is YFSETQ in the germline V gene. The CDR3 covers 17 residues. The CDR3 bases are TGCGCCAGCAGCGACCCGACAGGCTCATTCTCTGGAAACACCATATATTTT. Its protein is CASSDPTGSFSGNTIYF. The entire variable domain, with the rest obtained from reference TRBV5-1 and TRBJ1-3, is as follows: KAGVTQTPRYLIKTRGQQVTLSCSPISGHRSVSWYQQTPGQGLQFLFEYFSETQRNKGNFPGRFSGRQFSNSRSEMNVSTLELGDSALYLCASSDPTGSFSGNTIYFGEGSWLTVV.

The chain carries TRBV20-1 and TRBJ2-1, with 9 bases lining up with TRBD2. The CDR3 extends over 14 amino acids. Germline CDR1 and CDR2: DFQATT and SNEGSKA (reference sequence). J gave up 8 bases and V 3 bases, and 8 bases lay outside the gene matches. CDR3 region: CSASRGGGAYEQFF. Written as DNA, the CDR3 is TGCAGTGCTAGCCGGGGCGGGGGGGCCTATGAGCAGTTCTTC.